These T cell receptor beta chains were read from a single sample in a study of graft-versus-host responses after intestinal transplantation. Some clones are missing from TCRdb's copy, which holds only in-frame ones; the method was immunoSEQ multiplex PCR. The sample has fewer than 25,000 clones, 35% to 50% seen once. Source: alloreactive CD4+ T cells from a mixed lymphocyte reaction culture, taken before intestinal transplant. These receptors all stem from a human patient who received an intestinal transplant. Both conserved end residues are part of each CDR3. The order of the fields is CDR3 protein, CDR3 DNA, clone size, J gene, V gene, D gene. The D gene is left open where the match is weak. Not all rows give a size; the values are once, few, many and, for expanded clones, a class.

CDR3 protein: CASSPTGGGYTF; CDR3 DNA: TGTGCCAGCAGTCCGACAGGGGGAGGCTACACCTTC; clone size: few; J gene: TRBJ1-2; V gene: TRBV5-6; D gene: TRBD1
CDR3 protein: CASSLEGVYGELFF; CDR3 DNA: TGTGCCAGCAGCTTGGAAGGGGTGTACGGGGAGCTGTTTTTT; clone size: .; J gene: TRBJ2-2; V gene: TRBV5-8; D gene: .
CDR3 protein: CASSLGVTGRETQYF; CDR3 DNA: TGTGCCAGCAGCTTAGGCGTGACAGGGCGAGAGACCCAGTACTTC; clone size: .; J gene: TRBJ2-5; V gene: TRBV7-9; D gene: TRBD1
CDR3 protein: CAWKKGATEAFF; CDR3 DNA: TGTGCCTGGAAGAAGGGGGCCACTGAAGCTTTCTTT; clone size: .; J gene: TRBJ1-1; V gene: TRBV30; D gene: TRBD1
CDR3 protein: CASSRQAGELFF; CDR3 DNA: TGTGCCAGCAGCCGACAGGCCGGGGAGCTGTTTTTT; clone size: .; J gene: TRBJ2-2; V gene: TRBV7-7; D gene: .
CDR3 protein: CASTRLASNEQFF; CDR3 DNA: TGTGCCAGCACCCGACTAGCGTCGAATGAGCAGTTCTTC; clone size: .; J gene: TRBJ2-1; V gene: TRBV11-2; D gene: TRBD2
CDR3 protein: CASSYISGYGYTF; CDR3 DNA: TGTGCCAGCAGTTACATTTCAGGTTATGGCTACACCTTC; clone size: .; J gene: TRBJ1-2; V gene: TRBV6-5; D gene: .
CDR3 protein: CASSRNSQDYGYTF; CDR3 DNA: TGTGCCAGTAGTCGTAACAGTCAGGACTATGGCTACACCTTC; clone size: few; J gene: TRBJ1-2; V gene: TRBV19; D gene: .
CDR3 protein: CASSYRQSPSPLHF; CDR3 DNA: TGTGCCAGCAGTTATAGACAGTCTCCTTCACCCCTCCACTTT; clone size: .; J gene: TRBJ1-6; V gene: TRBV6-1; D gene: .
CDR3 protein: CASSRTGVHEQYF; CDR3 DNA: TGTGCCAGCTCTCGGACGGGGGTCCACGAGCAGTACTTC; clone size: few; J gene: TRBJ2-7; V gene: TRBV6-5; D gene: .
CDR3 protein: CASSLAEGGPWETQYF; CDR3 DNA: TGCGCCAGCAGCTTGGCCGAGGGGGGGCCCTGGGAGACCCAGTACTTC; clone size: few; J gene: TRBJ2-5; V gene: TRBV5-1; D gene: .
CDR3 protein: CASSPSTMATTEAFF; CDR3 DNA: TGTGCCAGCAGCCCTTCGACTATGGCCACCACTGAAGCTTTCTTT; clone size: few; J gene: TRBJ1-1; V gene: TRBV6-1; D gene: .
CDR3 protein: CASSLEGGIFDTQYF; CDR3 DNA: TGTGCCAGCAGCTTAGAAGGGGGTATTTTTGATACGCAGTATTTT; clone size: .; J gene: TRBJ2-3; V gene: TRBV11-3; D gene: .
CDR3 protein: CASSLSGYGNTEAFF; CDR3 DNA: TGTGCCAGCAGCTTATCAGGATATGGGAACACTGAAGCTTTCTTT; clone size: .; J gene: TRBJ1-1; V gene: TRBV7-9; D gene: .
CDR3 protein: CASSRRATGGSSPLHF; CDR3 DNA: TGTGCCAGTAGTCGACGTGCGACAGGGGGCAGTTCACCCCTCCACTTT; clone size: .; J gene: TRBJ1-6; V gene: TRBV19; D gene: TRBD1
CDR3 protein: CASGRGSGANVLTF; CDR3 DNA: TGTGCCAGCGGCAGGGGCTCTGGGGCCAACGTCCTGACTTTC; clone size: .; J gene: TRBJ2-6; V gene: TRBV28; D gene: .
CDR3 protein: CASSRQGANYGYTF; CDR3 DNA: TGTGCCAGCAGTCGACAGGGGGCGAACTATGGCTACACCTTC; clone size: .; J gene: TRBJ1-2; V gene: TRBV2; D gene: TRBD1
CDR3 protein: CAVHRGHNSPLHF; CDR3 DNA: TGTGCCGTTCACAGGGGCCATAATTCACCCCTCCACTTT; clone size: .; J gene: TRBJ1-6; V gene: TRBV2; D gene: TRBD1
CDR3 protein: CASSREPKNIQYF; CDR3 DNA: TGTGCCAGCAGCCGAGAGCCCAAAAACATTCAGTACTTC; clone size: .; J gene: TRBJ2-4; V gene: TRBV9; D gene: .
CDR3 protein: CAWRLSPAYGYTF; CDR3 DNA: TGTGCCTGGAGACTTAGCCCGGCCTATGGCTACACCTTC; clone size: few; J gene: TRBJ1-2; V gene: TRBV30; D gene: .
CDR3 protein: CAWSPLSGRNTEAFF; CDR3 DNA: TGTGCCTGGAGCCCTCTTTCTGGCCGGAACACTGAAGCTTTCTTT; clone size: .; J gene: TRBJ1-1; V gene: TRBV30; D gene: .
CDR3 protein: CASSWTGNAFNEQFF; CDR3 DNA: TGTGCCAGCAGCTGGACAGGGAACGCATTCAATGAGCAGTTCTTC; clone size: .; J gene: TRBJ2-1; V gene: TRBV5-6; D gene: TRBD1
CDR3 protein: CASSLTGGAFEQYF; CDR3 DNA: TGTGCCAGCAGCTTGACAGGGGGCGCATTCGAGCAGTACTTC; clone size: few; J gene: TRBJ2-7; V gene: TRBV11-2; D gene: TRBD1
CDR3 protein: CASSPYGVPYEQYF; CDR3 DNA: TGTGCCAGTAGCCCCTATGGAGTCCCCTACGAGCAGTACTTC; clone size: few; J gene: TRBJ2-7; V gene: TRBV19; D gene: .
CDR3 protein: CASSRTSGETDTQYF; CDR3 DNA: TGCGCCAGCAGCCGCACTAGCGGGGAAACAGATACGCAGTATTTT; clone size: .; J gene: TRBJ2-3; V gene: TRBV5-1; D gene: TRBD2
CDR3 protein: CASSGQQGDYGYTF; CDR3 DNA: TGTGCCAGTAGTGGGCAACAGGGTGACTATGGCTACACCTTC; clone size: .; J gene: TRBJ1-2; V gene: TRBV19; D gene: .
CDR3 protein: CASSARRDKAFF; CDR3 DNA: TGTGCCAGCAGTGCTCGCAGGGATAAAGCTTTCTTT; clone size: once; J gene: TRBJ1-1; V gene: TRBV6-5; D gene: .
CDR3 protein: CSVEVYRETQYF; CDR3 DNA: TGCAGCGTTGAAGTATATCGGGAGACCCAGTACTTC; clone size: .; J gene: TRBJ2-5; V gene: TRBV29-1; D gene: .
CDR3 protein: CASSLAGYSYEQYF; CDR3 DNA: TGTGCCAGCAGCTTGGCAGGGTACTCCTACGAGCAGTACTTC; clone size: few; J gene: TRBJ2-7; V gene: TRBV5-8; D gene: .
CDR3 protein: CASRNRNGAAEAFF; CDR3 DNA: TGTGCCAGCAGGAACAGAAATGGGGCCGCTGAAGCTTTCTTT; clone size: .; J gene: TRBJ1-1; V gene: TRBV6-5; D gene: .
CDR3 protein: CASSFSGYEQYF; CDR3 DNA: TGTGCCAGCAGCTTTTCGGGCTACGAGCAGTACTTC; clone size: .; J gene: TRBJ2-7; V gene: TRBV7-2; D gene: .
CDR3 protein: CASTGLAGGTDTQYF; CDR3 DNA: TGTGCCAGCACCGGGCTAGCGGGGGGGACAGATACGCAGTATTTT; clone size: .; J gene: TRBJ2-3; V gene: TRBV6-5; D gene: TRBD2
CDR3 protein: CASSQDEYGSGTGSYEQYF; CDR3 DNA: TGCGCCAGCAGCCAAGATGAGTATGGTTCTGGGACAGGGTCCTACGAGCAGTACTTC; clone size: few; J gene: TRBJ2-7; V gene: TRBV4-1; D gene: TRBD1